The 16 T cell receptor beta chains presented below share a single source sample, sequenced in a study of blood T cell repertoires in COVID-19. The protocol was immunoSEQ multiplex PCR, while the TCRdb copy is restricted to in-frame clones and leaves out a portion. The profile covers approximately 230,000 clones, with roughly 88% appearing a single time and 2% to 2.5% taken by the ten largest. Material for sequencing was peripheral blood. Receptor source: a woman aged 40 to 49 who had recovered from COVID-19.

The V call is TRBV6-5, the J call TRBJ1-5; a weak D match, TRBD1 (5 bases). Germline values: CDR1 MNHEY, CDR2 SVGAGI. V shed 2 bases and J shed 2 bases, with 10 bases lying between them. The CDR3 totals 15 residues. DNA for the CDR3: TGTGCCAGCAGTTACGAGGTGACAGGCAATCAGCCCCAGCATTTT. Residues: CASSYEVTGNQPQHF.

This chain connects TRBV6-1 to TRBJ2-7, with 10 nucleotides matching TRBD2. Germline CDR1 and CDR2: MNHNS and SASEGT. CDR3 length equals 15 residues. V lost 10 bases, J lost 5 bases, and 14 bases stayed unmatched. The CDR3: CATLNLAGARDEQYF. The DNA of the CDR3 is TGTGCCACCCTCAATCTAGCGGGAGCCCGGGACGAGCAGTACTTC.

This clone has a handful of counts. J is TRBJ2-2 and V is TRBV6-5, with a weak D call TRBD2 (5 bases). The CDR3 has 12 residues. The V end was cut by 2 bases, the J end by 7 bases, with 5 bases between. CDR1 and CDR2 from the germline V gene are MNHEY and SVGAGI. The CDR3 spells CASSYRGGELFF. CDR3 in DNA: TGTGCCAGCAGTTACCGGGGCGGGGAGCTGTTTTTT.

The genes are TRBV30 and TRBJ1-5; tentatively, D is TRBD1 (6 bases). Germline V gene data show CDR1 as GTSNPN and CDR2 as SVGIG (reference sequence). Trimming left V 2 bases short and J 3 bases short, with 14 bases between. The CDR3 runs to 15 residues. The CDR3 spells CAWSLPGQYNQPQHF. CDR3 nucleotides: TGTGCCTGGAGTCTCCCGGGACAATACAATCAGCCCCAGCATTTT.

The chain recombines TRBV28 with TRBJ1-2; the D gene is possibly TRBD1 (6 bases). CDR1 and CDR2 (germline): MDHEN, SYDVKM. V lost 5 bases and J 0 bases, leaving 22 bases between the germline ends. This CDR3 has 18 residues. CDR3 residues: CASSDQLGGLTTNYGYTF. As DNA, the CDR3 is TGTGCCAGCAGTGATCAACTAGGGGGTTTAACAACTAACTATGGCTACACCTTC.

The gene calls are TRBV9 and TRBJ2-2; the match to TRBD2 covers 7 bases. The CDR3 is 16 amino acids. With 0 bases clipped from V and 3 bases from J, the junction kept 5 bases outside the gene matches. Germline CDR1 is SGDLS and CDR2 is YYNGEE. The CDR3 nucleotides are TGTGCCAGCAGCGTAGAGACTAGCTTCGACACCGGGGAGCTGTTTTTT. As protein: CASSVETSFDTGELFF.

The CDR3 coding sequence is TGTGCCATCAGTGAGGTTGCTAGCTATGGCTACACCTTC. It translates to CAISEVASYGYTF. The chain recombines TRBV10-3 with TRBJ1-2; unclear D gene. Trimming took 2 bases from V and 4 from J, leaving 8 bases between them. The length of the CDR3 is 13 residues. Germline V gives CDR1 ENHRY, CDR2 SYGVKD.

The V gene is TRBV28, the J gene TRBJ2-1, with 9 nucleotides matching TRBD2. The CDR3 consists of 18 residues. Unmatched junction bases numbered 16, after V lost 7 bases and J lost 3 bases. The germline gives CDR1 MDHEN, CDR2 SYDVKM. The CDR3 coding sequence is TGTGCCAGCACCTTGGGGGTAGCGGGGGCCCAATACTACAATGAGCAGTTCTTC. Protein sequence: CASTLGVAGAQYYNEQFF.

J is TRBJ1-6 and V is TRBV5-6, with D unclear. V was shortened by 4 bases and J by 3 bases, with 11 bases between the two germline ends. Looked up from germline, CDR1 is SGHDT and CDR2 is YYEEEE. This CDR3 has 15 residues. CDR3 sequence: CASSPEGGYNSPLHF. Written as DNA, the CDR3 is TGTGCCAGCAGCCCGGAGGGAGGCTATAATTCACCCCTCCACTTT.

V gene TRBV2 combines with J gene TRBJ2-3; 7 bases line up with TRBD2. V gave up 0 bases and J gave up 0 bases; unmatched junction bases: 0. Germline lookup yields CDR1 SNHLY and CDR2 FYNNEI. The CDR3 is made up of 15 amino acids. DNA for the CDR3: TGTGCCAGCAGTGAAGCGGGGGGGAGCACAGATACGCAGTATTTT. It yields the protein CASSEAGGSTDTQYF.

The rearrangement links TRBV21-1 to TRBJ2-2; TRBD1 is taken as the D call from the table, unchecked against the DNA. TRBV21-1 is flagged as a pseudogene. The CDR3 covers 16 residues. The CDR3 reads CASSTPWTGGIGELFF. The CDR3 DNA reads TGTGCCAGCAGCACCCCTTGGACAGGGGGCATCGGGGAGCTGTTTTTT.

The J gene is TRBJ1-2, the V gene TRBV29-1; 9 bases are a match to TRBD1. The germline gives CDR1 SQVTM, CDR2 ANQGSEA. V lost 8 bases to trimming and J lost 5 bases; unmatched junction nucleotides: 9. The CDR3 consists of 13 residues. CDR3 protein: CSSWDRDAYGYTF. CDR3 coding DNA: TGCAGCTCTTGGGACAGGGACGCGTATGGCTACACCTTC.

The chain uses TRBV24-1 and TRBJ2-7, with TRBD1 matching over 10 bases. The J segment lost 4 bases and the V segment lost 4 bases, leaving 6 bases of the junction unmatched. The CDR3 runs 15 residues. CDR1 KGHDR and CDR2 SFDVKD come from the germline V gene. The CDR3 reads CATSDRGTGVYEQYF. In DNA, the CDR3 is TGTGCCACCAGTGACCGGGGGACAGGGGTTTACGAGCAGTACTTC.

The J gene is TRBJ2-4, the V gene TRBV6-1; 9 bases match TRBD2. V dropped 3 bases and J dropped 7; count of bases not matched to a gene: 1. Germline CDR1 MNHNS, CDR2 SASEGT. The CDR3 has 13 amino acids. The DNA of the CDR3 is TGTGCCAGCAGTGACGGACTAGCGAACATTCAGTACTTC. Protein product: CASSDGLANIQYF.

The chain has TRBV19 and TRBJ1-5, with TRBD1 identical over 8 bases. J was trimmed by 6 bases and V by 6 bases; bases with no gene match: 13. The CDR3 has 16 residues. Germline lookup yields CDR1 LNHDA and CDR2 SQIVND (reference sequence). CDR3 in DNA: TGTGCCAGTAGCCCTGCCTACAGGGGGGACCCTCAGCCCCAGCATTTT. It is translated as CASSPAYRGDPQPQHF.

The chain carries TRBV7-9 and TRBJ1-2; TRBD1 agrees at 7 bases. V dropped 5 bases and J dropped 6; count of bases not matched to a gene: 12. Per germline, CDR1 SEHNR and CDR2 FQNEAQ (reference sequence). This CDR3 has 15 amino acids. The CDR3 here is CASSLTGSGWDGYTF. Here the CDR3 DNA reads TGTGCCAGCAGCCTGACAGGGTCGGGATGGGATGGCTACACCTTC.